The entry below describes one TCR beta chain. PCR employed 60 Vbeta and 13 Jbeta primers. Some clones are missing from TCRdb's copy, which holds only in-frame ones; the method was immunoSEQ multiplex PCR. The table shows more than 80,000 clones, with 65% to 85% occurring only once. This record comes from a study of cytomegalovirus exposure and HLA in healthy donors. Germline CDR1 and CDR2: SGHTS and YDEGEE. The V and J ends lost 0 bases and 5 bases, in that order; junction bases with no gene match: 7. The CDR3 sequence is 17 residues long. The material sequenced was PBMCs. The chain has TRBV5-8 and TRBJ2-1; 11 bases match TRBD2. The receptor was derived from a girl aged 2-15 years in good health and CMV-seropositive. The CDR3 reads CASSLERTSGGNNEQFF. CDR3 DNA sequence: TGTGCCAGCAGCTTGGAACGTACTAGCGGGGGAAACAATGAGCAGTTCTTC.